These 9 T cell receptor beta chains originate from one sample sequenced in a study of T-cell reconstitution after alpha-beta-depleted transplantation in children. Using unique molecular identifiers, the investigators prepared the TCRbeta library. TCRdb re-called the PCR reads through MiXCR, storing one row per CDR3 protein. The sample carries around 600,000 distinct CDR3 sequences, 10% recorded once. Sequenced here: PBMCs from the stem cell graft donor, sampled from the stem cell graft. The source of these receptors is a human donor who donated a stem cell graft to a child with acute myeloid leukemia.

This clonotype was detected many times. This chain links TRBV12-3 or TRBV12-4 with TRBJ2-1, with D unresolved. This CDR3 is 11 amino acids long. With 11 bases removed from V and 3 bases from J, the gap between germline ends came to 8 bases. CDR3 region: CACSGYNEQFF. In nucleotides, the CDR3 is TGTGCCTGCTCAGGCTACAATGAGCAGTTCTTC.

CDR3: CASSLAVNINYGYTF. The CDR3 region has the DNA TGTGCCAGCAGCTTAGCGGTCAATATTAACTATGGCTACACCTTC. The genes are TRBV7-9 and TRBJ1-2; no clear D gene. Germline V CDR1 and CDR2: SEHNR, FQNEAQ (reference sequence). This CDR3 spans 15 amino acids. Between the trimmed V and J ends, which lost 0 bases and 1 base, there was a span of 9 bases.

The V and J genes are TRBV20-1 and TRBJ2-7; weak D call: TRBD2 (6 bases). This CDR3 spans 13 amino acids. The germline CDR1 and CDR2 sequences are DFQATT and SNEGSKA (reference sequence). The V gene lost 4 bases and the J gene lost 3 bases, with 13 bases spanning the gap. The CDR3 here is CSAKTLADYEQYF. Here the CDR3 DNA reads TGCAGTGCTAAAACACTAGCAGACTACGAGCAGTACTTC.

This chain uses TRBV12-3 or TRBV12-4 with TRBJ2-7; a possible D gene is TRBD2 (6 bases). V lost 4 bases and J lost 0, with 13 bases in between. This CDR3 spans 15 amino acids. In nucleotides, the CDR3 is TGTGCCAGCAGTTATGGGACTTCTAGCTCCTACGAGCAGTACTTC. Amino acid sequence: CASSYGTSSSYEQYF.

This clonotype was observed a handful of times. The genes are TRBV9 and TRBJ2-7, with 8 bases aligning to TRBD2. J gave up 2 bases and V 0 bases, and 4 bases lay outside the gene matches. Germline loops: CDR1 SGDLS, CDR2 YYNGEE. CDR3 length: 15 amino acids. CDR3 amino acids: CASSVEAGGTYEQYF. CDR3 nucleotide sequence: TGTGCCAGCAGCGTAGAGGCGGGGGGTACCTACGAGCAGTACTTC.

This clonotype has ten or more counts. The chain recombines TRBV28 with TRBJ2-3; no clear D. This CDR3 spans 13 amino acids. Germline-derived CDR1 and CDR2 are MDHEN and SYDVKM. V was shortened by 2 bases and J by 6 bases, with 9 bases between the two germline ends. The DNA of the CDR3 is TGTGCCAGCAGTTTAAACTCCCCCGATACGCAGTATTTT. Residues: CASSLNSPDTQYF.

This clonotype appeared a few times. The chain has TRBV5-6 and TRBJ2-3; TRBD1 matches at 7 bases. The V segment lost 3 bases and the J segment 2 bases; nucleotides outside the gene matches: 3. Per germline, CDR1 SGHDT and CDR2 YYEEEE. This CDR3 is built from 14 residues. CDR3 bases: TGTGCCAGCAGCTGGGACAGAATCACAGATACGCAGTATTTT. Protein: CASSWDRITDTQYF.

There are a few counts of this clonotype. A much larger clone differs from this one at a single base, so this may be a read error. This chain uses TRBV6-5 with TRBJ1-5; weak D call: TRBD1 (5 bases). Germline V gene sequence: CDR1 MNHEY, CDR2 SVGAGI. The CDR3 has 15 amino acids. The germline V and J ends were trimmed by 9 bases and 9 bases, with 24 bases remaining between them. The DNA for the CDR3 is TGTGCCAGTACCCTTGGGTCAGGGCATGATCGGCCCCAGCATTTT. As protein: CASTLGSGHDRPQHF.

This clonotype occurred many times. One junction end does not reproduce the germline sequence, and a read error may be involved. This rearrangement joins TRBV20-1 to TRBJ1-5; D may be TRBD1 (6 bases). Germline CDR1 and CDR2: DFQATT and SNEGSKA (reference sequence). The CDR3 is 15 amino acids. The CDR3 region is CSAEINREGKQPQHF. In DNA, the CDR3 is TGCAGTGCCGAAATCAACAGGGAGGGCAAACAGCCCCAGCATTTT.